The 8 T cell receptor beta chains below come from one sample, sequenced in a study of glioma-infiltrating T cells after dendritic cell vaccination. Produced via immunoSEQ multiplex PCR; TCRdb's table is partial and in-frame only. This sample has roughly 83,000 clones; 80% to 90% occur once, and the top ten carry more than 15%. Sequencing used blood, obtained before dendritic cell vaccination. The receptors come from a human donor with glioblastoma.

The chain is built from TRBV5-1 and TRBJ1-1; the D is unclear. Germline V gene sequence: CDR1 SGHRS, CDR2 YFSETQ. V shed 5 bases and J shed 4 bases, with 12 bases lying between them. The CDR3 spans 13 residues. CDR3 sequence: CASRKEHSTEAFF. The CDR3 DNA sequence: TGCGCCAGCAGAAAGGAGCATAGCACTGAAGCTTTCTTT.

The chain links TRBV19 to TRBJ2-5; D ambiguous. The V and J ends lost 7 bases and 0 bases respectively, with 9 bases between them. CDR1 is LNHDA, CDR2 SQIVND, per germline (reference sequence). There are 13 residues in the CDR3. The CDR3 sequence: CASTASDQETQYF. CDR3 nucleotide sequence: TGTGCCAGTACTGCCAGCGACCAAGAGACCCAGTACTTC.

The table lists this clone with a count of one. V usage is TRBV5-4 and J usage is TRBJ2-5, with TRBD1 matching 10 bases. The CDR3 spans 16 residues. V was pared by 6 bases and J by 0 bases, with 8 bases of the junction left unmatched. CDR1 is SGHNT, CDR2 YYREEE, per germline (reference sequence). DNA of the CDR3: TGTGCCAGCACCCCCCGGGACAGGGGTAACCAAGAGACCCAGTACTTC. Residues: CASTPRDRGNQETQYF. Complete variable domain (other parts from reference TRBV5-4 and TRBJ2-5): ETGVTQSPTHLIKTRGQQVTLRCSSQSGHNTVSWYQQALGQGPQFIFQYYREEENGRGNFPPRFSGLQFPNYSSELNVNALELDDSALYLCASTPRDRGNQETQYFGPGTRLLVL.

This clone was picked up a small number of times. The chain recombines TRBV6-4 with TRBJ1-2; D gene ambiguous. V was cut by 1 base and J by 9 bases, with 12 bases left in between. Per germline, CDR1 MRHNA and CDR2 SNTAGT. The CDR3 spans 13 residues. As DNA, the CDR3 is TGTGCCAGCAGTGACTGGAGGACCTTAAGCTACACCTTC. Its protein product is CASSDWRTLSYTF.

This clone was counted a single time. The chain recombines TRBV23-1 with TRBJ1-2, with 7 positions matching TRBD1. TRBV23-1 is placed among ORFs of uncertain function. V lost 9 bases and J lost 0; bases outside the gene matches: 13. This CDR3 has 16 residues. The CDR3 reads CARTRTGPFSNYGYTF. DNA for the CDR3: TGCGCCAGGACGCGGACAGGACCATTTTCTAACTATGGCTACACCTTC.

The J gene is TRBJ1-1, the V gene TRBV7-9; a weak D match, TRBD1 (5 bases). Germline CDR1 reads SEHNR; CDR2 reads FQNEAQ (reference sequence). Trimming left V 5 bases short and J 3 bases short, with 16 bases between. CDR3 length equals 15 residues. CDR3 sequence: CASSGNQGVDTEAFF. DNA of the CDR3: TGTGCCAGCAGCGGCAATCAAGGGGTGGACACTGAAGCTTTCTTT.

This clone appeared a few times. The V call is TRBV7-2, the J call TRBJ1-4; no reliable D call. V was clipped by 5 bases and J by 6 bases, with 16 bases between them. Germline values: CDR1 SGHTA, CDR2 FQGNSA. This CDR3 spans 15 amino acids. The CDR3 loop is CASSPGTLAHEKLFF. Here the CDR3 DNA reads TGTGCCAGCAGCCCCGGCACTTTAGCCCATGAAAAACTGTTTTTT.

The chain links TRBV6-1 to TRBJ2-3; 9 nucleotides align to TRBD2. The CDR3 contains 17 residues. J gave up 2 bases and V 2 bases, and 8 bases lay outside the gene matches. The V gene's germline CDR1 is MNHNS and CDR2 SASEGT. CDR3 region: CASSEYSGGGATDTQYF. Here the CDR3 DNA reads TGTGCCAGCAGTGAATATTCTGGCGGGGGGGCCACAGATACGCAGTATTTT.